The clone carrying this T cell receptor beta chain has ten or more counts. Antigen unknown. Amplification of TCR beta CDR3 regions used RNA as the template. RT-PCR in the first round (using the HTBI primer set) targeted the TCR CDR3. TCRdb reprocessed the multiplex PCR reads via MiXCR and lists one record per CDR3 protein. The table has about 640,000 distinct CDR3 sequences, 20% to 25% seen once; the top ten hold around a third. This CDR3 has 15 amino acids. CDR1 SGHAT and CDR2 FQNNGV come from the germline V gene. V shed 4 bases and J 0 bases; nucleotides not matched to a gene: 3. This record belongs to a study of T cells in Graves' hyperthyroidism and ophthalmopathy. Patients with ophthalmopathy all had a Clinical Activity Score of at least 3, a NOSPECS grade of at least 4 and duration under 3 months. General study points: A model of 13 V-J features distinguished ophthalmopathy from stable hyperthyroidism. Most thyroid-expanded clonotypes above 0.001 were also found in blood.

The specimen sequenced was blood. The chain recombines TRBV11-2 with TRBJ2-3, with 8 bases fitting TRBD2. The receptor's source is a man younger than 40 with Graves' ophthalmopathy. CDR3 sequence reads: CASSWLAGSTDTQYF. DNA of the CDR3: TGTGCCAGCAGCTGGCTAGCGGGCAGCACAGATACGCAGTATTTT.